The present entry profiles one TCR beta chain with its context. Its antigen is unidentified. 60 Vbeta and 13 Jbeta primers were used in PCR. Sequenced by immunoSEQ multiplex PCR; TCRdb stores in-frame clones only, minus some. The sample includes 95,000 to 100,000 clones, about four fifths of them seen just once. These data belong to a study of cytomegalovirus exposure and HLA in healthy donors. Looking at the study overall: Genotyping showed around 80% of fewer than 500 donors falling in the Caucasian-associated ancestry cluster. Study-level findings and limits: Rates of TCR association differed by HLA locus in a later analysis, with DRB1 highest and HLA-C lowest. An analysis that came later showed most CMV-associated TCR beta chains appearing HLA-restricted.

With 0 bases clipped from V and 3 bases from J, the junction kept 5 bases outside the gene matches. Germline assignment: CDR1 LNHNV and CDR2 YYDKDF (reference sequence). The CDR3 is 16 amino acids. Input material: PBMCs. This receptor was obtained from a human donor in good health. This chain joins TRBV15 and TRBJ2-7; 10 bases agree with TRBD2. Here the CDR3 reads CATSRERWTSGYEQYF. The DNA of the CDR3 is TGTGCCACCAGCAGAGAGAGGTGGACTAGCGGCTACGAGCAGTACTTC. Full variable domain (rest looked up from reference TRBV15 and TRBJ2-7): DAMVIQNPRYQVTQFGKPVTLSCSQTLNHNVMYWYQQKSSQAPKLLFHYYDKDFNNEADTPDNFQSRRPNTSFCFLDIRSPGLGDTAMYLCATSRERWTSGYEQYFGPGTRLTVT.